This T cell receptor beta chain was obtained from a study of T-cell memory formation after mild COVID-19. Study results and limitations: CD4+ clones that contracted lay mainly in CM and EM; CD8+ ones lay in EMRA. There was no confirmation that second-wave clones peaking on day 37 were SARS-CoV-2 specific. Later expanders leaned CD4+, whereas day 15 to 85 contracting clones were balanced CD4/CD8.

The authors produced TCR alpha and TCR beta cDNA libraries with sample barcodes and UMIs by 5'RACE using constant-segment primers. TCRdb re-analysed the 5' RACE reads in MiXCR, keeping a single row per CDR3 protein. Of fewer than 500,000 distinct CDR3 sequences in the sample, nearly 25% were seen once. With respect to this clonotype: The target antigen is unknown.

This CDR3 region has 18 residues. Germline assignment: CDR1 SGHTA and CDR2 FQGNSA. V was pared by 0 bases and J by 4 bases, with 10 bases of the junction left unmatched. This receptor was taken from an adult woman who had mild COVID-19 (a few samples of this study predate the infection). Cell type and time point are not known. The specimen was PBMCs or a T cell subset sorted from them (not recorded which). The V call is TRBV7-2, the J call TRBJ2-1; 9 bases map to TRBD2. CDR3 region: CASSLARVLLAGYNEQFF. The CDR3 DNA is TGTGCCAGCAGCTTAGCGCGGGTCCTCCTAGCGGGGTACAATGAGCAGTTCTTC. The variable domain in full, with the rest retrieved from reference TRBV7-2 and TRBJ2-1, is GAGVSQSPSNKVTEKGKDVELRCDPISGHTALYWYRQSLGQGLEFLIYFQGNSAPDKSGLPSDRFSAERTGGSVSTLTIQRTQQEDSAVYLCASSLARVLLAGYNEQFFGPGTRLTVL.